These T cell receptor beta chains were read from a single sample in a study of identical twins. TCRdb reanalysed the 5' RACE reads using MiXCR and keeps one entry per CDR3 protein. The sample records roughly 240,000 distinct CDR3 sequences, about 7% being singletons. The data were also submitted as part of a second study, on yellow fever vaccine responses in identical twins.

Sequencing used memory (CD45RO+) T cells sorted from blood. All receptors derive from a woman in her late teens or twenties in good health. CDR3s include the opening cysteine and the closing phenylalanine or tryptophan. The order of the fields is J gene, D gene, V gene, clone size, CDR3 protein, CDR3 DNA. D genes are given only for firm matches. Clone size appears in some rows only: once, few, many, or a class for an expanded clone.

>TRBJ2-7|.|TRBV5-1|many
CASSLPDAVYEQYF
TGCGCCAGCAGCTTGCCCGATGCAGTCTACGAGCAGTACTTC
>TRBJ2-3|.|TRBV6-4|medium-sized
CASSDHPEASTDTQYF
TGTGCCAGCAGTGACCACCCCGAAGCTAGCACAGATACGCAGTATTTT
>TRBJ1-1|.|TRBV5-1|many
CASSLGTLQKNTEAFF
TGCGCCAGCAGCTTGGGAACTCTACAAAAGAACACTGAAGCTTTCTTT
>TRBJ2-1|.|TRBV3-1|many
CASSQDWGEPYNEQFF
TGTGCCAGCAGCCAAGATTGGGGGGAGCCCTACAATGAGCAGTTCTTC
>TRBJ1-5|.|TRBV7-8|few
CASSSSNSNQPQHF
TGTGCCAGCAGTTCGTCAAATAGCAATCAGCCCCAGCATTTT
>TRBJ1-1|.|TRBV28|few
CASSFGGHNTEAFF
TGTGCCAGCAGTTTCGGCGGGCATAACACTGAAGCTTTCTTT
>TRBJ1-2|.|TRBV10-3|few
CAISPTMGLDYGYTF
TGTGCCATCAGCCCCACCATGGGACTGGACTATGGCTACACCTTC
>TRBJ1-6|.|TRBV4-2|few
CASSQSGSQNNSPLHF
TGTGCCAGCAGCCAGTCGGGGAGCCAAAATAATTCACCCCTCCACTTT
>TRBJ1-5|TRBD1|TRBV25-1|few
CASSAGDRENQPQHF
TGTGCCAGCAGTGCCGGGGACAGGGAGAATCAGCCCCAGCATTTT
>TRBJ2-2|.|TRBV7-2|.
CASSLEPGVANTGELFF
TGTGCCAGCAGCTTAGAGCCGGGGGTGGCGAACACCGGGGAGCTGTTTTTT
>TRBJ1-1|.|TRBV5-1|many
CASSLDWGQNTEAFF
TGCGCCAGCAGCTTGGATTGGGGGCAGAACACTGAAGCTTTCTTT
>TRBJ2-1|.|TRBV12-3/TRBV12-4|many
CASRTSGKWFF
TGTGCCAGCAGGACCTCCGGGAAATGGTTCTTC
>TRBJ1-3|.|TRBV20-1|.
CSARDLWTAGGNTIYF
TGCAGTGCTAGAGATCTATGGACAGCGGGCGGAAACACCATATATTTT
>TRBJ2-1|TRBD2|TRBV7-6|many
CASSSLLAGRAPLGQFF
TGTGCCAGCAGTTCCCTTTTAGCGGGGAGAGCCCCACTGGGGCAGTTCTTC
>TRBJ1-1|.|TRBV5-1|many
CASSLRQSVNTEAFF
TGCGCCAGCAGCTTGAGGCAGTCCGTCAACACTGAAGCTTTCTTT